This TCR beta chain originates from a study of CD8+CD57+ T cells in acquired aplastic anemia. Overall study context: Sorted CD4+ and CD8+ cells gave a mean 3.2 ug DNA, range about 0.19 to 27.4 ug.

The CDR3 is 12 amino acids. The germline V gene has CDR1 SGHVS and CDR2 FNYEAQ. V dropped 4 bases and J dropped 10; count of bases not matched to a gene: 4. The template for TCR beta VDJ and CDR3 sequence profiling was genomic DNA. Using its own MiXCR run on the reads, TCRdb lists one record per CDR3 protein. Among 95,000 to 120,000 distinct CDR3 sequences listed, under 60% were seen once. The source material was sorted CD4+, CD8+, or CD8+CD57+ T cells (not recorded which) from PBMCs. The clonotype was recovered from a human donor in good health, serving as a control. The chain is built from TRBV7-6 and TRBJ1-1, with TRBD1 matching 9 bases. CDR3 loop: CASSSGQGLAFF. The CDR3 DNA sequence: TGTGCCAGCAGCTCGGGACAGGGATTAGCTTTCTTT.